These 23 T cell receptor beta chains share one sample of origin, sequenced in a study of post-analysis software for immune sequencing data. Study observations and caveats: Four to six TRBV segments were more frequent in patients than controls; TRBV5-6, TRBV5-1 and TRBV20-1 belonged to this group.

The antigens of these receptors remain unknown. TCR beta cDNA libraries included unique molecular identifiers. TCRdb recomputed calls from the PCR reads with MiXCR, one row per CDR3 protein. The table has about 620,000 distinct CDR3 sequences, about 40% seen once. What was sequenced was blood. These receptors originate from a girl under 18 with multiple sclerosis.

This chain joins TRBV5-1 and TRBJ2-7; no reliable D call. Germline CDR1 SGHRS, CDR2 YFSETQ. V lost 0 bases to trimming and J lost 2 bases, with 12 bases between them. The CDR3 runs 15 residues. The CDR3 coding sequence is TGCGCCAGCAGCTTGGAGGGTGCCCAAGCCTACGAGCAGTACTTC. The encoded protein is CASSLEGAQAYEQYF. Full variable domain (missing parts from reference TRBV5-1 and TRBJ2-7): KAGVTQTPRYLIKTRGQQVTLSCSPISGHRSVSWYQQTPGQGLQFLFEYFSETQRNKGNFPGRFSGRQFSNSRSEMNVSTLELGDSALYLCASSLEGAQAYEQYFGPGTRLTVT.

This clonotype was counted a few times. The chain links TRBV29-1 to TRBJ2-6; TRBD2 might be the D (6 bases). Deletions cut 6 bases from V and 0 bases from J, with 15 bases between. Germline loops: CDR1 SQVTM, CDR2 ANQGSEA. The CDR3 is 16 residues long. CDR3 loop: CSVGGPTYSGANVLTF. CDR3 nucleotide sequence: TGCAGCGTCGGGGGTCCAACATACTCTGGGGCCAACGTCCTGACTTTC.

V gene TRBV3-1 combines with J gene TRBJ1-1; no definite D call. V gave up 2 bases and J gave up 6 bases, with 22 bases separating them. This CDR3 region has 17 residues. Germline values: CDR1 LGHDT, CDR2 YNNKEL (reference sequence). Here the CDR3 DNA reads TGTGCCAGCAGCCAAAGTGGTATTACGCGGGGTAGTCCTGAAGCTTTCTTT. As protein: CASSQSGITRGSPEAFF.

In this sample, this clonotype turned up a few times. The chain couples TRBV7-2 to TRBJ1-2, with D uncertain. There are 12 residues in the CDR3. The germline V and J ends were trimmed by 0 bases and 4 bases, with 3 bases remaining between them. The V gene's germline CDR1 is SGHTA and CDR2 FQGNSA. The CDR3 sequence is CASSLATYGYTF. The CDR3 coding sequence is TGTGCCAGCAGCTTAGCAACCTATGGCTACACCTTC.

With respect to this clonotype: An end of the junction differs from the germline gene, which may be a read error. The chain has TRBV9 and TRBJ1-1; possible D gene TRBD1, 5 bases. Germline CDR1 SGDLS, CDR2 YYNGEE. This CDR3 contains 15 residues. In DNA form, the CDR3 reads TGTGCCAGCAGCGTAGAAGGAGGGACCCTCACCGAAGTTTTCTTT. This codes for CASSVEGGTLTEVFF.

This clonotype occurred a few times. CDR3 bases: TGTGCCAGCAGCTCCGGGACTAGCGGGGGGGCGAACAATGAGCAGTTCTTC. Translation: CASSSGTSGGANNEQFF. The genes are TRBV7-2 and TRBJ2-1, with 16 nucleotides matching TRBD2. The CDR3 consists of 17 residues. CDR1 SGHTA and CDR2 FQGNSA come from the germline V gene. With 4 bases clipped from V and 5 bases from J, the junction kept 5 bases outside the gene matches.

This clonotype was seen just once. A read error may produce the germline difference seen at one junction end. The chain is built from TRBV7-7 and TRBJ2-7; 8 bases line up with TRBD1. Looked up from germline, CDR1 is SSHAT and CDR2 is FNYEAQ (reference sequence). This CDR3 region has 15 residues. The CDR3 coding sequence is TGTGCTAGCAGCCCGGGACAGGTATACGCCTACGAGCAGTACTTC. Protein: CASSPGQVYAYEQYF. The full variable domain, completed using reference TRBV7-7 and TRBJ2-7, is GAGVSQSPRYKVTKRGQDVTLRCDPISSHATLYWYQQALGQGPEFLTYFNYEAQPDKSGLPSDRFSAERPEGSISTLTIQRTEQRDSAMYRCASSPGQVYAYEQYFGPGTRLTVT.

This clonotype was counted only a few times. The genes are TRBV5-1 and TRBJ2-7, with TRBD2 identical over 12 bases. This CDR3 spans 15 amino acids. Germline trimming cut 4 bases from V and 7 bases from J; bases unmatched to any gene: 9. Germline CDR1 is SGHRS and CDR2 is YFSETQ. CDR3 DNA sequence: TGCGCCAGCAGCCTTCTAGCGGGGGGGCCTCGGGAGCAGTACTTC. Its translation is CASSLLAGGPREQYF.

V is TRBV29-1 and J is TRBJ2-1, with 9 nucleotides matching TRBD2. The ends lost 5 bases at V and 3 bases at J; junction bases unmatched: 8. Per germline, CDR1 SQVTM and CDR2 ANQGSEA. CDR3 size: 15 residues. Written as DNA, the CDR3 is TGCAGCGTTAGGCTAGCGGGAAGGCGCTACAATGAGCAGTTCTTC. Its translation: CSVRLAGRRYNEQFF.

This clonotype came up a few times. The chain is built from TRBV7-2 and TRBJ1-4, with no clear D. The CDR3 is 13 amino acids. Between the trimmed V and J ends, which lost 2 bases and 7 bases, there was a span of 8 bases. From germline, CDR1 is SGHTA and CDR2 FQGNSA. CDR3 residues: CASSLSYLEKLFF. In nucleotides, the CDR3 is TGTGCCAGCAGCTTAAGTTATCTTGAAAAACTGTTTTTT.

The rearrangement joins TRBV7-8 to TRBJ1-1; no clear D. Germline lookup yields CDR1 SGHVS and CDR2 FQNEAQ. CDR3 size: 14 residues. Trimming removed 1 base at V and 1 base at J, with 7 bases between. The CDR3 sequence: CASSLGDRNTEAFF. The CDR3 DNA reads TGTGCCAGCAGCTTAGGCGACCGGAACACTGAAGCTTTCTTT.

This clonotype was observed a handful of times. The rearrangement joins TRBV7-3 to TRBJ2-3; the D gene is possibly TRBD2 (7 bases). Per germline, CDR1 SGHTA and CDR2 FQGTGA. CDR3 size: 12 residues. Trimming took 4 bases from V and 7 from J, leaving 9 bases between them. The CDR3 DNA follows: TGTGCCAGCAGCTGGGGGGGCAATACGCAGTATTTT. This gives the protein CASSWGGNTQYF.

This rearrangement joins TRBV7-2 to TRBJ1-2; the match to TRBD1 covers 8 bases. The CDR3 is 13 amino acids. V lost 4 bases, J lost 6 bases, and 4 bases stayed unmatched. The germline gives CDR1 SGHTA, CDR2 FQGNSA. In DNA form, the CDR3 reads TGTGCCAGCAGCTCACAGGGGGACGATGGCTACACCTTC. Amino acids: CASSSQGDDGYTF.

V gene TRBV7-2 combines with J gene TRBJ1-5, with D unclear. The germline gives CDR1 SGHTA, CDR2 FQGNSA. The CDR3 loop spans 14 amino acids. V lost 5 bases and J lost 3, with 11 bases in between. The CDR3 region has the DNA TGTGCCAGCAGCCAACAGTCTATCAATCAGCCCCAGCATTTT. Amino acid sequence: CASSQQSINQPQHF.

Worth noting for this clonotype: This could be a read error, since a much larger clone is one nucleotide away. The rearrangement uses TRBV3-1 and TRBJ2-7, with 10 nucleotides matching TRBD2. V was clipped by 1 base and J by 3 bases; unmatched bases: 3. Germline V gene data show CDR1 as LGHDT and CDR2 as YNNKEL (reference sequence). The CDR3 totals 15 residues. CDR3 coding DNA: TGTGCCAGCAGCCAAGTTTTAGCGGGGGGCTACGAGCAGTACTTC. Protein sequence: CASSQVLAGGYEQYF.

The V gene is TRBV11-2, the J gene TRBJ1-2; the D gene is possibly TRBD1 (5 bases). The V gene's germline CDR1 is SGHAT and CDR2 FQNNGV. Trimming pared 4 bases from V and 5 bases from J, leaving 14 bases between. The length of the CDR3 is 14 residues. The CDR3 coding sequence is TGTGCCAGCAGCTCGATTACCAGGGTTTATGGCTACACCTTC. Protein: CASSSITRVYGYTF.

The V gene is TRBV7-6, the J gene TRBJ2-7; D tentatively reads TRBD1 or TRBD2 (5 bases each). Per germline, CDR1 SGHVS and CDR2 FNYEAQ. With 1 base removed from V and 2 bases from J, the gap between germline ends came to 9 bases. The CDR3 is 14 amino acids. The CDR3 nucleotides are TGTGCCAGCAGCTTAGATGAGGGGACCTACGAGCAGTACTTC. Translation: CASSLDEGTYEQYF.

CDR3 in amino acids: CASSDPDRYLTF. The CDR3 DNA sequence: TGCGCCAGCAGTGATCCCGACAGGTATCTCACCTTC. V is TRBV10-1 and J is TRBJ1-2; D possibly corresponds to TRBD1 (6 bases). Germline assignment: CDR1 WNHNN and CDR2 SYGVQD (reference sequence). The CDR3 extends over 12 amino acids. Trimming took off 3 bases at V and 13 bases at J, with 15 bases between the two ends.

This clonotype has just a few counts. The chain uses TRBV4-2 and TRBJ2-1; 9 bases agree with TRBD2. V dropped 0 bases and J dropped 4; count of bases not matched to a gene: 4. The CDR3 is made up of 16 amino acids. The V gene's germline CDR1 is LGHNA and CDR2 YNFKEQ. The CDR3 spells CASSQDPGLAYNEQFF. The CDR3 DNA reads as TGTGCCAGCAGCCAAGACCCGGGACTAGCTTACAATGAGCAGTTCTTC.

This clonotype was counted a few times. The chain recombines TRBV5-1 with TRBJ2-7, with 7 bases that match TRBD2. Germline-derived CDR1 and CDR2 are SGHRS and YFSETQ. The CDR3 runs to 16 residues. V lost 4 bases and J lost 2; bases outside the gene matches: 12. The CDR3 is CASSLEWGGLTYEQYF. Here the CDR3 DNA reads TGCGCCAGCAGCCTGGAATGGGGAGGGCTAACCTACGAGCAGTACTTC.

A few counts support this clonotype. The rearrangement links TRBV12-3 or TRBV12-4 to TRBJ2-3; perhaps TRBD2 as D (5 bases). The V end lost 6 bases, the J end lost 3 bases, and 10 bases lay between the germline ends. The CDR3 is made up of 13 amino acids. In DNA, the CDR3 is TGTGCCAGCAGAGAACCGGGGACAGATACGCAGTATTTT. Translated: CASREPGTDTQYF.

The chain carries TRBV12-3 or TRBV12-4 and TRBJ2-5; possibly TRBD1 for D (6 bases). Trimming shortened V by 6 bases and J by 1 base, and 27 bases separated the two germline ends. The CDR3 is 19 amino acids. CDR3 in DNA: TGTGCCAGCAGCGCCTACGGAAGGGGGTATACGGATCGCCAAGAGACCCAGTACTTC. Its translation: CASSAYGRGYTDRQETQYF.

This sequence joins TRBV5-1 and TRBJ2-3, with TRBD2 identical over 13 bases. The germline V gene encodes CDR1 SGHRS and CDR2 YFSETQ. Losses at the gene ends were 3 bases for V and 0 bases for J; bases not matched to a gene: 7. The CDR3 totals 18 residues. The CDR3 DNA sequence: TGCGCCAGCAGCTCCGGGACTAGCGGGACAGCTAGCACAGATACGCAGTATTTT. Translating gives CASSSGTSGTASTDTQYF.